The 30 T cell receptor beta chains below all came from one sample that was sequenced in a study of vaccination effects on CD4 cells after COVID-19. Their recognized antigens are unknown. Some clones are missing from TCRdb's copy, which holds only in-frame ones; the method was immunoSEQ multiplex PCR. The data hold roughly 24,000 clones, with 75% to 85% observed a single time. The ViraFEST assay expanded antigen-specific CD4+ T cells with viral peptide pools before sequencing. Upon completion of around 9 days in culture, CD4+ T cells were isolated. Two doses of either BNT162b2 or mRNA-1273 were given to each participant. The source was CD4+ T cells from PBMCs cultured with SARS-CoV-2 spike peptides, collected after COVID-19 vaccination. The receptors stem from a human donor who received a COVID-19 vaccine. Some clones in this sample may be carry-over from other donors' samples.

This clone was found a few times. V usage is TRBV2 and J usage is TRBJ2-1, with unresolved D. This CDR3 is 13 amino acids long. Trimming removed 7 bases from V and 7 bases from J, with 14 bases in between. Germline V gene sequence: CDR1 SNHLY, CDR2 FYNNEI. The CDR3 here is CASTFQLENEQFF. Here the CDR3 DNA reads TGTGCCAGCACCTTCCAATTGGAGAATGAGCAGTTCTTC.

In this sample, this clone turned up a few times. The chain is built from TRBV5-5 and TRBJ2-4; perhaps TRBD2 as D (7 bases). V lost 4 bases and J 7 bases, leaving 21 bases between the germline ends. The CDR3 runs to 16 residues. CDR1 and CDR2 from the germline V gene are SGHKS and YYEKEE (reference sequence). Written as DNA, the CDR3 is TGTGCCAGCAGCCAACTAGGGGGGGCAAATGGGAACATTCAGTACTTC. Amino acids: CASSQLGGANGNIQYF.

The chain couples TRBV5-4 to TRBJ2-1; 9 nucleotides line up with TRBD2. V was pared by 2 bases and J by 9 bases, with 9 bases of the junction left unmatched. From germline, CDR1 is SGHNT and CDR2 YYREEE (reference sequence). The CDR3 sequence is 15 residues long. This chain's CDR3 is CASSLMGGGGVEQFF. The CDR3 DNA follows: TGTGCCAGCAGCTTAATGGGCGGCGGGGGGGTTGAGCAGTTCTTC.

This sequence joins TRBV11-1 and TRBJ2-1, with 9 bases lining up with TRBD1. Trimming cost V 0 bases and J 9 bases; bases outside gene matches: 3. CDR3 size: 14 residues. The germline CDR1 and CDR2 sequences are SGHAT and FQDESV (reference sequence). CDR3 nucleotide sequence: TGTGCCAGCAGCTTAGCGGGACAGGGCTTTGAGCAGTTCTTC. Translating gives CASSLAGQGFEQFF.

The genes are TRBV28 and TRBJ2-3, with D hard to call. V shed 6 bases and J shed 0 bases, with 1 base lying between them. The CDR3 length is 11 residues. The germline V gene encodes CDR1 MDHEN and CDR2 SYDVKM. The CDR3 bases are TGTGCCAGCAGAAGCACAGATACGCAGTATTTT. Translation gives CASRSTDTQYF.

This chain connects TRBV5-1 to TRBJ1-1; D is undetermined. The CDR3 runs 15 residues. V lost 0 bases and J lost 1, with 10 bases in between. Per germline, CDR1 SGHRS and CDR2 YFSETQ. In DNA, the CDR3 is TGCGCCAGCAGCTTGGAGGCTCTACCGAACACTGAAGCTTTCTTT. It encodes CASSLEALPNTEAFF.

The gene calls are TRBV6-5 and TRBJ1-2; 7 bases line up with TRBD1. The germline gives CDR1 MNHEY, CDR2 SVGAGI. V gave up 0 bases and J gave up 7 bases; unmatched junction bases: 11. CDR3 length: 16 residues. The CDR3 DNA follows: TGTGCCAGCAGTTACTCTGAGACAGGGTTGGTGGGTGGCTACACCTTC. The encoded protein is CASSYSETGLVGGYTF.

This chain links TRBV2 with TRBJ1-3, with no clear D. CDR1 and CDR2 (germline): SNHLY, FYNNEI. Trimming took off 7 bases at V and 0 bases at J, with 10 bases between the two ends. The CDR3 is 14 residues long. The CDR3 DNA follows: TGTGCCAGCATTCGACGGAGCTCTGGAAACACCATATATTTT. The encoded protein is CASIRRSSGNTIYF.

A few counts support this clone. The CDR3 nucleotides are TGCGCCAGCAGCTCCACTCCGGACTATGGCTACACCTTC. Amino acids: CASSSTPDYGYTF. The chain carries TRBV5-1 and TRBJ1-2; no firm D call. V was trimmed by 3 bases and J by 3 bases, leaving 9 bases between them. From germline, CDR1 is SGHRS and CDR2 YFSETQ. This CDR3 region has 13 residues.

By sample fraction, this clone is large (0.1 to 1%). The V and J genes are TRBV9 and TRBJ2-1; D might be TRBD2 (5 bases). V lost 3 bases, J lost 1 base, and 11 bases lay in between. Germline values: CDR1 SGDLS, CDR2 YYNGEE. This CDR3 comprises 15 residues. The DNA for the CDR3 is TGTGCCAGCAGCGACGGGATCACGTCCTACAATGAGCAGTTCTTC. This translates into CASSDGITSYNEQFF.

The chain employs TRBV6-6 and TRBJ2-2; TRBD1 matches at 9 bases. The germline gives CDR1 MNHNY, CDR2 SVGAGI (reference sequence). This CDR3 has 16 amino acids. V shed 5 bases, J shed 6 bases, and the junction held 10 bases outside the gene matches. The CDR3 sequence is CASSLTDRGGSGELFF. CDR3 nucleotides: TGTGCCAGCAGTCTTACCGACAGGGGGGGGTCCGGGGAGCTGTTTTTT.

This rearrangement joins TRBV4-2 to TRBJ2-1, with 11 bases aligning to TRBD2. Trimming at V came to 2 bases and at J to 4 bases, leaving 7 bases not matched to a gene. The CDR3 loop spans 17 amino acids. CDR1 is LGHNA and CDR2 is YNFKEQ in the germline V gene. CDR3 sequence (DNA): TGTGCCAGCAGCCAAAGCCGGCGGACTAGCGGGTACAATGAGCAGTTCTTC. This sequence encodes CASSQSRRTSGYNEQFF.

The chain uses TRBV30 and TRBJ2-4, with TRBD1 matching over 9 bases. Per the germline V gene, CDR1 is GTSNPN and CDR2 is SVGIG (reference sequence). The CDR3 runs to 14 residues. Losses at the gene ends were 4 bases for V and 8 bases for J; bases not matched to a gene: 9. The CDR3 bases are TGTGCCTGGAAATTTCGGGACAGGGTGGACATTCAGTACTTC. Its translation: CAWKFRDRVDIQYF.

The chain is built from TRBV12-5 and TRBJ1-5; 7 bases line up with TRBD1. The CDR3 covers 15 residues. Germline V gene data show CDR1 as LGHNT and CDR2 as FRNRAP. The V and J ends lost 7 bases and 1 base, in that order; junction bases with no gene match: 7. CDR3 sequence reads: CASDRDSQSNQPQHF. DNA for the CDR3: TGTGCTAGTGACCGGGACAGTCAAAGCAATCAGCCCCAGCATTTT.

CDR3 nucleotide sequence: TGCGCCAGCAGCCTTTCTCTAGCGGGGGGGGTCACAGATACGCAGTATTTT. It codes for CASSLSLAGGVTDTQYF. This chain joins TRBV4-1 and TRBJ2-3, with 12 bases matching TRBD2. The junction had 7 bases not matched to a gene; V was cut back by 4 bases and J by 2 bases. CDR1 is MGHRA and CDR2 is YSYEKL in the germline V gene. The length of the CDR3 is 17 residues.

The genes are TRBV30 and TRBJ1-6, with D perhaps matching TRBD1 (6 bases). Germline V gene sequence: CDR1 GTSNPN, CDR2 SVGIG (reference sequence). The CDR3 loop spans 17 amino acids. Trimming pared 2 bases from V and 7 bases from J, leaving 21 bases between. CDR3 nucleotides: TGTGCCTGGAGTCAGGGGTTCCTCCGGGCCGGCAATTCACCCCTCCACTTT. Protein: CAWSQGFLRAGNSPLHF.

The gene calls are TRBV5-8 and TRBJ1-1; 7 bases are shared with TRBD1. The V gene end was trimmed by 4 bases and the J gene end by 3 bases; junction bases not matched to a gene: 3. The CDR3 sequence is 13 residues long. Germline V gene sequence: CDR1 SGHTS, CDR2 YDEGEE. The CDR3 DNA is TGTGCCAGCAGCGGGACAGAGGACACTGAAGCTTTCTTT. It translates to CASSGTEDTEAFF. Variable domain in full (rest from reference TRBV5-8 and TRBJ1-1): EAGVTQSPTHLIKTRGQQATLRCSPISGHTSVYWYQQALGLGLQFLLWYDEGEERNRGNFPPRFSGRQFPNYSSELNVNALELEDSALYLCASSGTEDTEAFFGQGTRLTVV.

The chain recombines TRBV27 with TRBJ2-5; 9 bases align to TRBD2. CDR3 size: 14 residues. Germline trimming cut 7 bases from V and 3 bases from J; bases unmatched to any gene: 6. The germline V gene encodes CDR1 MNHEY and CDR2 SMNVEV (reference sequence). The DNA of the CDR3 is TGTGCCAGCAATCCTAGCGGGGTGAAAGAGACCCAGTACTTC. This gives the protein CASNPSGVKETQYF.

Written as DNA, the CDR3 is TGTGCCAGCAGTTACGGCGGGGCTGTAGGAAACACCATATATTTT. This sequence encodes CASSYGGAVGNTIYF. This rearrangement joins TRBV6-6 to TRBJ1-3; TRBD1 might be the D (5 bases). V lost 2 bases to trimming and J lost 4 bases, with 12 bases between them. This CDR3 spans 15 amino acids. Per the germline V gene, CDR1 is MNHNY and CDR2 is SVGAGI (reference sequence).

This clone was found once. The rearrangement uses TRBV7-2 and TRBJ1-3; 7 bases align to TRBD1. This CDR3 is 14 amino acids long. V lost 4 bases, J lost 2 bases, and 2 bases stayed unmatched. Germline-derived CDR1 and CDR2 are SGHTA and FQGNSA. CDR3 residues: CASSSQGPGNTIYF. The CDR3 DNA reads TGTGCCAGCAGCTCACAGGGGCCTGGAAACACCATATATTTT.

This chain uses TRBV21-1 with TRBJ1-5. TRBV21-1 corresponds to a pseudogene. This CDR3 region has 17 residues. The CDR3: CASSKEVAPPGNQPQHF. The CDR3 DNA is TGTGCCAGCAGCAAAGAGGTCGCACCCCCGGGCAATCAGCCCCAGCATTTT.

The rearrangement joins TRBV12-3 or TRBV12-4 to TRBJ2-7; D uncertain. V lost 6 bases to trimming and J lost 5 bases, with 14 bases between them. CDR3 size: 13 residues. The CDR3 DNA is TGTGCCAGCAGCCCTAGGTTATACGACGAGCAGTACGTC. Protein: CASSPRLYDEQYV.

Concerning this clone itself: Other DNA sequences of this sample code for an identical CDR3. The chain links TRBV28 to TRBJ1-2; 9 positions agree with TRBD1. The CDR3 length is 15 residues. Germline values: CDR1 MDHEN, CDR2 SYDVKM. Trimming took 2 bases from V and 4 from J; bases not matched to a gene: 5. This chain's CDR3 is CASSLPGTGIYGYTF. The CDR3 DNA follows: TGTGCCAGCAGTTTACCCGGGACAGGGATCTATGGCTACACCTTC.

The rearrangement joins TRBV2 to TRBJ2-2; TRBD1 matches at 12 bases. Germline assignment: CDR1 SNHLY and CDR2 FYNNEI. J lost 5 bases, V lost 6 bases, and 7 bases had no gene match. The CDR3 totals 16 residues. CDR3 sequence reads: CASRGTGGAITGELFF. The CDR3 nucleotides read TGTGCCAGCAGGGGGACAGGGGGCGCGATTACCGGGGAGCTGTTTTTT.

CDR3 nucleotide sequence: TGTGCCAGCAGCAAAGCGGGGGCAGGGTACCAAGAGACCCAGTACTTC. Translation: CASSKAGAGYQETQYF. This rearrangement joins TRBV4-2 to TRBJ2-5; 8 bases agree with TRBD2. CDR1 and CDR2 from the germline V gene are LGHNA and YNFKEQ. The CDR3 runs 16 residues. The junction had 8 bases not matched to a gene; V was cut back by 5 bases and J by 0 bases.

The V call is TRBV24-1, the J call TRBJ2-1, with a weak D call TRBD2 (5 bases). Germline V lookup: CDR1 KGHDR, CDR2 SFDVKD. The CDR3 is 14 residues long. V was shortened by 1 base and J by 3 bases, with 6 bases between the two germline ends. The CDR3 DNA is TGTGCCACCAGTGATTTCCGGGGCTACAATGAGCAGTTCTTC. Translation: CATSDFRGYNEQFF.

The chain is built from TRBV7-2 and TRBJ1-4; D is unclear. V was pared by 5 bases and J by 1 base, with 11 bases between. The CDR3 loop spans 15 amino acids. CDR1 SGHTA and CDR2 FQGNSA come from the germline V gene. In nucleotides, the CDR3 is TGTGCCAGCAGCAAGAACGGTCAAACTAATGAAAAACTGTTTTTT. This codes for CASSKNGQTNEKLFF.

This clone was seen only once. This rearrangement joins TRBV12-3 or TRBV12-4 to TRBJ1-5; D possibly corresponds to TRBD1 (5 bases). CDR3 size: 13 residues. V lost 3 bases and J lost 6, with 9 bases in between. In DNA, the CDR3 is TGTGCCAGCAGTTTCTCGGGGGGTCAGCCCCAGCATTTT. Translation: CASSFSGGQPQHF.

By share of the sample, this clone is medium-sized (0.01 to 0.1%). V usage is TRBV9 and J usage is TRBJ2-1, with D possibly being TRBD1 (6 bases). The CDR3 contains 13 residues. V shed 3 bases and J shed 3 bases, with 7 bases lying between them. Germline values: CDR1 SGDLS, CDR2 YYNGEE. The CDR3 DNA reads TGTGCCAGCAGCGGCAGGGGCTACAATGAGCAGTTCTTC. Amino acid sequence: CASSGRGYNEQFF.

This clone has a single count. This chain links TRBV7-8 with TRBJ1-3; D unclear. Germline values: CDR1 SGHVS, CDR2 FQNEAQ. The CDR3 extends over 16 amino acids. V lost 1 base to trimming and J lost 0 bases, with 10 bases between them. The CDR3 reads CASSLVPGSSGNTIYF. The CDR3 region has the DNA TGTGCCAGCAGCTTAGTTCCAGGCAGCTCTGGAAACACCATATATTTT.